The clone carrying this TCR beta chain was observed a few times. The target antigen is unknown. This PCR relied on a set of 60 Vbeta primers and 13 Jbeta primers. Repertoires were generated with immunoSEQ multiplex PCR, while TCRdb's copy carries only in-frame clones and drops some. The sample has around 80,000 clones; 78% are singletons. The sample belongs to a study of cytomegalovirus exposure and HLA in healthy donors. Study-wide results and caveats: In an earlier analysis, productive rearrangement rates for most beta V segments clustered near 90% or 30%. Most TCR sequences were seen very rarely across donors, but some public TCRs occurred in many. TCR beta V- and J-gene trimming was later associated with a missense DCLRE1C variant.

This TCR came from a man aged 40-49 years in good health and CMV-seronegative. The material sequenced was PBMCs.

In nucleotides, the CDR3 is TGCGCCAGCAGTGGCACTAGCAATGAGCAGTTCTTC. It specifies CASSGTSNEQFF. The V and J genes are TRBV10-2 and TRBJ2-1; possibly TRBD2 for D (5 bases). The CDR3 consists of 12 residues. From germline, CDR1 is WSHSY and CDR2 SAAADI. V lost 4 bases to trimming and J lost 6 bases, with 7 bases between them.